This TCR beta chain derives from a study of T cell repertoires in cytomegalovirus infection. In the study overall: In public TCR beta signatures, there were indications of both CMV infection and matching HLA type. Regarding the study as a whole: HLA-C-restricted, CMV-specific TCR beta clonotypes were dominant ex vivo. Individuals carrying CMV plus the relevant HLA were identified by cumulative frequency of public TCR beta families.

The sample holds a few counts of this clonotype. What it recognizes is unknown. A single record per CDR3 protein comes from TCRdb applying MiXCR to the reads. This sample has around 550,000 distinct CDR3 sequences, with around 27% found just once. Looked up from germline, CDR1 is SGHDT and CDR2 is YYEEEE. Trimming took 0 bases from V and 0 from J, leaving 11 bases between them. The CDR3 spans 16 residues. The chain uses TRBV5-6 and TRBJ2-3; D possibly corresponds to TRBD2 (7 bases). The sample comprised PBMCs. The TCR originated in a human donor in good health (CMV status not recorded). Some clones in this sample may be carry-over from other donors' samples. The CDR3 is CASSLEGGVSTDTQYF. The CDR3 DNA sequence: TGTGCCAGCAGCTTGGAGGGGGGGGTTAGCACAGATACGCAGTATTTT. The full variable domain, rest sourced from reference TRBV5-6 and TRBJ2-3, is DAGVTQSPTHLIKTRGQQVTLRCSPKSGHDTVSWYQQALGQGPQFIFQYYEEEERQRGNFPDRFSGHQFPNYSSELNVNALLLGDSALYLCASSLEGGVSTDTQYFGPGTRLTVL.